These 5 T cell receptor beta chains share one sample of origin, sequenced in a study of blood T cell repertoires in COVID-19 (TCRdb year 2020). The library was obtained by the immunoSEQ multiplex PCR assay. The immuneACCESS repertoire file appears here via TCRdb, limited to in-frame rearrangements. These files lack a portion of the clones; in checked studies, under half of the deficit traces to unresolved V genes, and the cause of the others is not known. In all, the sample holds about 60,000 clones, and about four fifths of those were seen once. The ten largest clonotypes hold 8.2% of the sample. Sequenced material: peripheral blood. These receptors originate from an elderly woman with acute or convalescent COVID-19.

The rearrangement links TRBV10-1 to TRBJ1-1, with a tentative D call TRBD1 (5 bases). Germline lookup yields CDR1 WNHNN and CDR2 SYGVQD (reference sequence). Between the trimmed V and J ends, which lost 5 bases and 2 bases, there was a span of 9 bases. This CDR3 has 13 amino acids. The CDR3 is CASSHDSNTEAFF. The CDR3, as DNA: TGCGCCAGCAGTCACGACAGTAACACTGAAGCTTTCTTT.

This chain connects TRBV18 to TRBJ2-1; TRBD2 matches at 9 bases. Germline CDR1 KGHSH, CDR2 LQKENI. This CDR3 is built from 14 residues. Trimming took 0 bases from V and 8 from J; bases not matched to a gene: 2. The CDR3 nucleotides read TGTGCCAGCTCACCACCCGCGGGAGGGGATGAGCAGTTCTTC. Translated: CASSPPAGGDEQFF.

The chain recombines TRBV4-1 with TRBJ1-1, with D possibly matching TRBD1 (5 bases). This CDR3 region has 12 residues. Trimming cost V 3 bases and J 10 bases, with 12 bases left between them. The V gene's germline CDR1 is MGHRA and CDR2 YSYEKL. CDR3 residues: CASSHGGSGAFF. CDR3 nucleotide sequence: TGCGCCAGCAGCCACGGGGGGTCAGGAGCTTTCTTT.

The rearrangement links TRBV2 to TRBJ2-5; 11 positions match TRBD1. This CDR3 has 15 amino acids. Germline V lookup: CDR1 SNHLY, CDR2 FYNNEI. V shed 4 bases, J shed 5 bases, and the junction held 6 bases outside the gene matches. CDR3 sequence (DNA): TGTGCCAGCAGTGGGGACAGGGGGTCGGGGGAGACCCAGTACTTC. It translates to CASSGDRGSGETQYF.

CDR3 bases: TGTGCCACCAGTGATACGCGGACAGGCCAAGAGACCCAGTACTTC. This codes for CATSDTRTGQETQYF. The chain joins TRBV24-1 to TRBJ2-5; TRBD1 matches 7 bases. The CDR3 is made up of 15 amino acids. J lost 1 base, V lost 3 bases, and 4 bases had no gene match. CDR1 is KGHDR and CDR2 is SFDVKD in the germline V gene.